A selection of T cell receptor beta chains follows, all from one sample in a study of T cell responses to AZD1222 COVID-19 vaccine. Data came from immunoSEQ multiplex PCR; TCRdb stores just in-frame clones and leaves some out. The sample records roughly 120,000 clones, around 85% being singletons. The sequencing used peripheral blood, collected on day 0 of AZD1222 vaccination. These receptors were collected from an adult in good health. CDR3s include the opening cysteine and the closing phenylalanine or tryptophan. Each record gives: J gene, V gene, D gene, clone size, CDR3 DNA, CDR3 protein. D genes are given only for firm matches. Clone size is stated in some rows and not others, as once, few, many or a class when expanded.

TRBJ2-1 TRBV3-1/TRBV3-2 NA NA TGTGCCAGCAGCCAGGCTATCCAGAAAGACAATGAGCAGTTCTTC CASSQAIQKDNEQFF
TRBJ1-1 TRBV7-2 NA once TGTGCCAGCAGCCCGAACAGAAGGGACGCTGAAGCTTTCTTT CASSPNRRDAEAFF
TRBJ2-7 TRBV19 TRBD1 NA TGTGCCAGTAGTGCTGGGACAGGGGGTAACTCCTACGAGCAGTACTTC CASSAGTGGNSYEQYF
TRBJ1-5 TRBV7-8 NA NA TGTGCCAGCAGCCCAAATAGGGGGTGGGATCAGCCCCAGCATTTT CASSPNRGWDQPQHF
TRBJ2-1 TRBV7-2 TRBD1 NA TGTGCCAGCAGCCTGACAGGGGACAGCCGGTTGGAGCAGTTCTTC CASSLTGDSRLEQFF
TRBJ1-6 TRBV2 NA NA TGTGCCAGCAGGATGGGCAGCTCCTATAATTCACCCCTCCACTTT CASRMGSSYNSPLHF
TRBJ2-3 TRBV4-2 NA NA TGTGCCAGCAGCCATGCGGGGGCAGCGATTACTAGCACAGATACGCAGTATTTT CASSHAGAAITSTDTQYF
TRBJ1-5 TRBV6-4 NA NA TGTGCCAGCGGGGTACGGGGATATCAGCCCCAGCATTTT CASGVRGYQPQHF
TRBJ1-2 TRBV19 TRBD1 once TGTGCCAGTAGTCGATTGACAGGGCCCGCTAACTATGGCTACACCTTC CASSRLTGPANYGYTF
TRBJ2-3 TRBV3-1/TRBV3-2 TRBD1 NA TGTGCCAGCAGCCTCGGGACAGGGGGCGTAGGGACGCAGTATTTT CASSLGTGGVGTQYF
TRBJ2-7 TRBV18 NA once TGTGCCAGCACCCGGGTTACAGGGTTCGAGCAGTACTTC CASTRVTGFEQYF
TRBJ1-4 TRBV11-2 TRBD1 NA TGTGCCAGCAGCTCCCCGGGACAGGGGGCGGAAAAACTGTTTTTT CASSSPGQGAEKLFF
TRBJ1-2 TRBV7-2 TRBD1 NA TGTGCCAGCAGCTCCCGACAGGGCCAGAACTATGGCTACACCTTC CASSSRQGQNYGYTF
TRBJ2-2 TRBV9 NA NA TGTGCCAGCAGCGTAGGCACGAACACCGGGGAGCTGTTTTTT CASSVGTNTGELFF
TRBJ1-3 TRBV10-3 NA NA TGTGCCATCAGTGGGACTGACTCTGGAAACACCATATATTTT CAISGTDSGNTIYF
TRBJ1-2 TRBV7-2 NA medium-sized TGTGCCAGCAGCCCGTGGTTCGGTAACTATGGCTACACCTTC CASSPWFGNYGYTF
TRBJ1-2 TRBV7-9 NA NA TGTGCCAGCAGCTTCCCCGGGGGCGATGGCTACACCTTC CASSFPGGDGYTF
TRBJ1-2 TRBV29-1 NA NA TGCAGCGTTGCCACTGCTAACTATGGCTACACCTTC CSVATANYGYTF
TRBJ2-1 TRBV2 TRBD1 once TGTGCCAGCAGTTATACAGGGGGCGCCCGAAATGAGCAGTTCTTC CASSYTGGARNEQFF
TRBJ2-1 TRBV7-2 NA NA TGTGCCAGCAGCTTCCTCCCCGTCCCCTTCGACAATGAGCAGTTCTTC CASSFLPVPFDNEQFF
TRBJ2-5 TRBV5-6 TRBD1 NA TGTGCCAGCAGCCCGGGACAGGTAGAGACCCAGTACTTC CASSPGQVETQYF
TRBJ2-1 TRBV11-2 NA NA TGTGCCAGCAGCTCCGGGACCGAAGTCTGGTCCAACCAGTTCTTC CASSSGTEVWSNQFF
TRBJ2-2 TRBV28 TRBD2 NA TGTGCCAGCAGTTTGCATGGCGGGGGGCCAGCCTCCACCGGGGAGCTGTTTTTT CASSLHGGGPASTGELFF
TRBJ2-1 TRBV3-1/TRBV3-2 NA NA TGTGCCAGCAGCCAGGCAGGTCTGGGCGGGCAGTTCTTC CASSQAGLGGQFF
TRBJ1-6 TRBV6-1 TRBD1 NA TGTGCCAGCAGTGTACCCATTTACAGGGGTGGCGATAATTCACCCCTCCACTTT CASSVPIYRGGDNSPLHF
TRBJ2-7 TRBV21-1 NA few TGTGCCAGCACCCCCAGGGGGCTTGACTACGAGCAGTACTTC CASTPRGLDYEQYF
TRBJ1-1 TRBV28 NA NA TGTGCCAGCAGTACCGGACCTGAAGCTTTCTTT CASSTGPEAFF
TRBJ1-3 TRBV20-1 NA NA TGCAGTGCCCACGTCGGGGACACCATATATTTT CSAHVGDTIYF
TRBJ1-1 TRBV5-4 NA NA TGTGCCAGCAGCTTGGACACGCGCACTGAAGCTTTCTTT CASSLDTRTEAFF
TRBJ2-2 TRBV7-9 NA NA TGTGCCAGCAGTCCTAGCACCGGGGAGCTGTTTTTT CASSPSTGELFF
TRBJ2-2 TRBV27 NA NA TGTGCTCGAGAGCTCGAGAACACCGGGGAGCTGTTTTTT CARELENTGELFF
TRBJ2-2 TRBV12-3/TRBV12-4 NA NA TGTGCCAGCAGCCAAGGCACCGGGGAGCTGTTTTTT CASSQGTGELFF
TRBJ2-7 TRBV5-4 NA NA TGTGCCAGCAGCTTGGCCCCAGGGGGGGGTACCGGTTACGAGCAGTACTTC CASSLAPGGGTGYEQYF
TRBJ1-2 TRBV11-2 NA NA TGTGCCAGCAGCTTTGCCCCCTCGGGCTATGGCTACACCTTC CASSFAPSGYGYTF
TRBJ1-6 TRBV19 NA many TGTGCCAGTAGTACGACCGGGGGGAGATCACCCCTCCACTTT CASSTTGGRSPLHF
TRBJ2-7 TRBV7-2 NA NA TGTGCCAGCAGCCAACGGAGGGCCAACTTCTACGAGCAGTACTTC CASSQRRANFYEQYF
TRBJ1-2 TRBV7-2 NA NA TGTGCCAGCAGCTCGTTCAGGGTCGACTATGGCTACACCTTC CASSSFRVDYGYTF
TRBJ1-1 TRBV7-9 NA once TGTGCCAGCAGCTTATTCGACAGTTTAACTGAAGCTTTCTTT CASSLFDSLTEAFF
TRBJ2-7 TRBV6-2/TRBV6-3 NA NA TGTGCCAGCAGTTACTCGTGGGCAGGAGACTACGAGCAGTACTTC CASSYSWAGDYEQYF
TRBJ1-2 TRBV27 TRBD1 NA TGTGCCAGCAGTCCCAGGGGGAGAAACTATGGCTACACCTTC CASSPRGRNYGYTF
TRBJ2-1 TRBV5-6 NA NA TGTGCCAGCAGCTTACATGTCGGCCCAAACTACAATGAGCAGTTCTTC CASSLHVGPNYNEQFF
TRBJ1-5 TRBV19 TRBD1 NA TGTGCCAGTAGTACAACAGGGGGCGGAAGCAATCAGCCCCAGCATTTT CASSTTGGGSNQPQHF
TRBJ2-7 TRBV14 NA NA TGTGCCAGCAGCCAAGAGTCTGGGGGGCAGTACTTC CASSQESGGQYF
TRBJ2-5 TRBV5-1 NA NA TGCGCCAGCAGCTTAATGCTGGGGTTAGAGACCCAGTACTTC CASSLMLGLETQYF
TRBJ2-7 TRBV9 NA once TGTGCCAGCAGCGTAGCGTCACAGGGCGTCGAGCAGTACTTC CASSVASQGVEQYF